The clone carrying this T cell receptor (beta chain) was recorded a few times. Patients of the Seattle cohort, enrolled during active infection, were followed longitudinally. These data come from a study of blood T cell repertoires in COVID-19. Study in general: Spain, Italy and the United States supplied samples that represented acute and convalescent COVID-19. The cDNA or gDNA used as material had been derived from T cells, B-cell-depleted T cells, or PBMCs.

Authors' analysis steps: It was from reference gene primer amplification that nucleated cell counts were estimated. Using immunoSEQ multiplex PCR, the repertoire was profiled, and TCRdb retains in-frame clones only, with some absent. The D gene and trimming were derived from the DNA, and the V and J assignments and clone size from that table. This table has approximately 150,000 clones, about 85% appearing once. The CDR3 is 11 amino acids. Germline V gene sequence: CDR1 SQVTM, CDR2 ANQGSEA. The V gene is TRBV29-1, the J gene TRBJ1-4; D is ambiguous. Specimen: peripheral blood. The source is a woman older than 75 with COVID-19, enrolled during active disease. CDR3 bases: TGCACCGGAGCCGTTAATGAAAAACTGTTTTTT. Translating gives CTGAVNEKLFF.